These 10 T cell receptor beta chains were sequenced from one sample in a study of T cell responses to AZD1222 COVID-19 vaccine. The data were produced by immunoSEQ multiplex PCR, yet TCRdb's version contains in-frame clones alone and is incomplete. The sample records around 160,000 clones, 70% to 90% being singletons. The sample consisted of peripheral blood, taken on day 0 of AZD1222 vaccination. The receptors were sampled from an adult in good health.

This chain joins TRBV6-5 and TRBJ1-2; 7 nucleotides align to TRBD1. Germline V lookup: CDR1 MNHEY, CDR2 SVGAGI. This CDR3 has 13 residues. Trimming removed 4 bases from V and 9 bases from J; junction bases left unmatched: 8. DNA for the CDR3: TGTGCCAGCAGTTCGGGGCAGGGGGTGAGCTACACCTTC. Its protein product is CASSSGQGVSYTF.

The DNA of the CDR3 is TGTGCCAGTAGTAAGGACATCTCTGGGGCCAACGTCCTGACTTTC. This sequence encodes CASSKDISGANVLTF. The V gene is TRBV19, the J gene TRBJ2-6, with D tentatively TRBD1 (5 bases). V was trimmed by 4 bases and J by 0 bases, leaving 7 bases between them. The CDR3 runs to 15 residues. Germline CDR1 is LNHDA and CDR2 is SQIVND (reference sequence). Complete variable domain (other parts from reference TRBV19 and TRBJ2-6): DGGITQSPKYLFRKEGQNVTLSCEQNLNHDAMYWYRQDPGQGLRLIYYSQIVNDFQKGDIAEGYSVSREKKESFPLTVTSAQKNPTAFYLCASSKDISGANVLTFGAGSRLTVL.

The chain is built from TRBV7-9 and TRBJ2-1; tentatively, D is TRBD1 or TRBD2 (7 bases each). Trimming left V 2 bases short and J 7 bases short, with 18 bases between. The germline V gene has CDR1 SEHNR and CDR2 FQNEAQ (reference sequence). The CDR3 totals 16 residues. The CDR3 DNA follows: TGTGCCAGCAGCTTAAGATTCGTGCAGGGGGGGAATGAGCAGTTCTTC. This sequence encodes CASSLRFVQGGNEQFF.

The V gene is TRBV7-2, the J gene TRBJ1-5; 7 nucleotides agree with TRBD1. The CDR3 loop spans 13 amino acids. J lost 4 bases, V lost 5 bases, and 2 bases had no gene match. Germline V gene sequence: CDR1 SGHTA, CDR2 FQGNSA. DNA for the CDR3: TGTGCCAGCAGCGCACAGGGGAATCAGCCCCAGCATTTT. This translates into CASSAQGNQPQHF. The full variable domain, completed using reference TRBV7-2 and TRBJ1-5, is GAGVSQSPSNKVTEKGKDVELRCDPISGHTALYWYRQSLGQGLEFLIYFQGNSAPDKSGLPSDRFSAERTGGSVSTLTIQRTQQEDSAVYLCASSAQGNQPQHFGDGTRLSIL.

CDR3 coding DNA: TGTGCCAGCAGTCCGGGACAGACGTACCAAGAGACCCAGTACTTC. Translated, it gives CASSPGQTYQETQYF. This chain connects TRBV7-3 to TRBJ2-5; 7 bases are shared with TRBD1. Trimming took 6 bases from V and 0 from J; bases not matched to a gene: 7. This CDR3 contains 15 residues. Per the germline V gene, CDR1 is SGHTA and CDR2 is FQGTGA. Filled out from reference TRBV7-3 and TRBJ2-5, the complete variable domain reads GAGVSQTPSNKVTEKGKYVELRCDPISGHTALYWYRQSLGQGPEFLIYFQGTGAADDSGLPNDRFFAVRPEGSVSTLKIQRTERGDSAVYLCASSPGQTYQETQYFGPGTRLLVL.

The CDR3 nucleotides are TGTGCCAGCAGTTCACAGGGTGGTCAGCCCCAGCATTTT. Protein sequence: CASSSQGGQPQHF. The rearrangement joins TRBV7-9 to TRBJ1-5; possible D gene TRBD1, 6 bases. Germline V gives CDR1 SEHNR, CDR2 FQNEAQ (reference sequence). The CDR3 loop spans 13 amino acids. V was trimmed by 6 bases and J by 6 bases, leaving 12 bases between them.

This chain connects TRBV2 to TRBJ2-3; the D gene could be TRBD1 or TRBD2 (7 bases each). The germline V and J ends were trimmed by 6 bases and 11 bases, with 24 bases remaining between them. CDR3 length: 15 amino acids. Germline-derived CDR1 and CDR2 are SNHLY and FYNNEI. CDR3 in amino acids: CASSAVQGGHTGQYF. The CDR3 region has the DNA TGTGCCAGCAGCGCGGTTCAGGGGGGGCACACGGGGCAGTATTTT.

This rearrangement joins TRBV7-3 to TRBJ2-2; 9 bases agree with TRBD1. The V gene end was trimmed by 1 base and the J gene end by 2 bases; junction bases not matched to a gene: 2. The CDR3 extends over 16 amino acids. Germline values: CDR1 SGHTA, CDR2 FQGTGA. CDR3 residues: CASSLRTGDNTGELFF. The CDR3 DNA sequence: TGTGCCAGCAGCTTAAGGACAGGGGATAACACCGGGGAGCTGTTTTTT. The variable domain in full, completed from reference TRBV7-3 and TRBJ2-2, reads GAGVSQTPSNKVTEKGKYVELRCDPISGHTALYWYRQSLGQGPEFLIYFQGTGAADDSGLPNDRFFAVRPEGSVSTLKIQRTERGDSAVYLCASSLRTGDNTGELFFGEGSRLTVL.

The chain carries TRBV27 and TRBJ2-7; TRBD1 aligns across 11 bases. This CDR3 has 15 residues. The junction had 2 bases not matched to a gene; V was cut back by 2 bases and J by 2 bases. Germline V lookup: CDR1 MNHEY, CDR2 SMNVEV (reference sequence). CDR3 DNA sequence: TGTGCCAGCAGTTTAAGGGGACAGGGGGCCTACGAGCAGTACTTC. This encodes CASSLRGQGAYEQYF.

The chain links TRBV7-9 to TRBJ1-2, with D perhaps matching TRBD1 (6 bases). V shed 6 bases and J shed 8 bases, with 13 bases lying between them. Germline V gives CDR1 SEHNR, CDR2 FQNEAQ (reference sequence). The CDR3 extends over 12 amino acids. The CDR3 is CASSIRGGGYTF. The CDR3 bases are TGTGCCAGCAGTATACGGGGGGGCGGCTACACCTTC.